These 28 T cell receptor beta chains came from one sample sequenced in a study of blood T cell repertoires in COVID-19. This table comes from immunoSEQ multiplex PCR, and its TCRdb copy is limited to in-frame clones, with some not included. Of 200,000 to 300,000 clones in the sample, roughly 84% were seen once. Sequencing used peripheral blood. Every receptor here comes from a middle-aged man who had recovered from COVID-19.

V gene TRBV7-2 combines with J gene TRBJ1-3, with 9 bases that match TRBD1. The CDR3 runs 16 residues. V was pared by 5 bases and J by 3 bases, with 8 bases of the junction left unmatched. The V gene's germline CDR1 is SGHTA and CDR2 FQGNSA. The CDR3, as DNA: TGTGCCAGCAGCACAGGGGGCCCGGGGAGTGGAAACACCATATATTTT. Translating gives CASSTGGPGSGNTIYF.

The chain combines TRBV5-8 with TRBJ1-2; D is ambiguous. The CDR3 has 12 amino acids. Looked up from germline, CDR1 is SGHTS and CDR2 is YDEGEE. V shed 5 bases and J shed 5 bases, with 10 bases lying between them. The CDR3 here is CASRGGGYGYTF. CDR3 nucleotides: TGTGCCAGCAGGGGTGGAGGGTATGGCTACACCTTC.

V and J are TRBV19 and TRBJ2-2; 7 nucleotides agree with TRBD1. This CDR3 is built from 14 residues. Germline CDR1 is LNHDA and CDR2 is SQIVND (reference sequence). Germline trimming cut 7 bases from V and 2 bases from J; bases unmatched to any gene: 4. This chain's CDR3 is CASKNRGNTGELFF. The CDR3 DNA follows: TGTGCCAGTAAGAACAGGGGAAACACCGGGGAGCTGTTTTTT. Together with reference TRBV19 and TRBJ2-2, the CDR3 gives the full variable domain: DGGITQSPKYLFRKEGQNVTLSCEQNLNHDAMYWYRQDPGQGLRLIYYSQIVNDFQKGDIAEGYSVSREKKESFPLTVTSAQKNPTAFYLCASKNRGNTGELFFGEGSRLTVL.

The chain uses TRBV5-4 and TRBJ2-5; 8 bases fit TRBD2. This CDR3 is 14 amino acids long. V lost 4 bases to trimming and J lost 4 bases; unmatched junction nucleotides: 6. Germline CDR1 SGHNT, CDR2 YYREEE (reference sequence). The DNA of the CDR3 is TGTGCCAGCAGCAGGCGGGAGGACAGAGAGACCCAGTACTTC. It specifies CASSRREDRETQYF.

The chain's CDR3 is CASSQGQNEKLFF. The CDR3 DNA sequence: TGTGCCAGCAGTCAAGGACAGAATGAAAAACTGTTTTTT. V gene TRBV12-3 or TRBV12-4 combines with J gene TRBJ1-4; maybe TRBD1 (6 bases). The ends were cut back, 5 bases at V and 5 bases at J, with 9 bases in the middle. The length of the CDR3 is 13 residues.

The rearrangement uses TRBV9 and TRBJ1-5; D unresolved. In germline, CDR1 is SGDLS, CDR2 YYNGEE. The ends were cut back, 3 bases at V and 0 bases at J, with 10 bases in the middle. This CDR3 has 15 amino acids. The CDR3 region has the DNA TGTGCCAGCAGCGCTTCAGCGTATAGCAATCAGCCCCAGCATTTT. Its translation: CASSASAYSNQPQHF. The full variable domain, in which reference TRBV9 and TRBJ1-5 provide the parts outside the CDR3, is DSGVTQTPKHLITATGQRVTLRCSPRSGDLSVYWYQQSLDQGLQFLIQYYNGEERAKGNILERFSAQQFPDLHSELNLSSLELGDSALYFCASSASAYSNQPQHFGDGTRLSIL.

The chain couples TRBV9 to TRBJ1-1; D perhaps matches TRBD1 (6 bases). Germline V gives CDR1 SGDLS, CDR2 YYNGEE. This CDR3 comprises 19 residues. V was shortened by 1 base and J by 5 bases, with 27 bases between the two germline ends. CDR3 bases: TGTGCCAGCAGCGTATCACCCCGACCGGGGGGCGCCAGTAGTACTGAAGCTTTCTTT. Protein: CASSVSPRPGGASSTEAFF.

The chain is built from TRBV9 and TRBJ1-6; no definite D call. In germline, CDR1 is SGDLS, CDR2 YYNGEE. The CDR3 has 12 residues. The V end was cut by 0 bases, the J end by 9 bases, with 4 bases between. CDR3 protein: CASSVGRSPLHF. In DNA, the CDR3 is TGTGCCAGCAGCGTAGGTCGTTCACCCCTCCACTTT.

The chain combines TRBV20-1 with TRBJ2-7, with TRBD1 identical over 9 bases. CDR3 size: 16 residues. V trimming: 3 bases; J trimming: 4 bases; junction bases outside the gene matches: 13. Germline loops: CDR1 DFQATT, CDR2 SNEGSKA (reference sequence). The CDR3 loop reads CSASATPGQGTYEQYF. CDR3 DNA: TGCAGTGCTAGTGCTACACCGGGACAGGGTACATACGAGCAGTACTTC.

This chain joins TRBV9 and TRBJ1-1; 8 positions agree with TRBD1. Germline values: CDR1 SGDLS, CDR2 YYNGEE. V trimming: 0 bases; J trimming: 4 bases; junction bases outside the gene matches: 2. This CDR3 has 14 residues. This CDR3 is CASSVDRGGTEAFF. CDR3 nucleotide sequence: TGTGCCAGCAGCGTAGACAGGGGGGGCACTGAAGCTTTCTTT. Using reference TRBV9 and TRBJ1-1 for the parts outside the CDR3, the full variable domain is DSGVTQTPKHLITATGQRVTLRCSPRSGDLSVYWYQQSLDQGLQFLIQYYNGEERAKGNILERFSAQQFPDLHSELNLSSLELGDSALYFCASSVDRGGTEAFFGQGTRLTVV.

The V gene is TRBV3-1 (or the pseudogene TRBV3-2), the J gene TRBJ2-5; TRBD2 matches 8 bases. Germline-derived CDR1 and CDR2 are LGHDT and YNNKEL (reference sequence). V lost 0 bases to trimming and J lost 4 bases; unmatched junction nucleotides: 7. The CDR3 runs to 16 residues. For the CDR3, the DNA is TGTGCCAGCAGCCAAGAATGGGCTAGCGGGCGAGAGACCCAGTACTTC. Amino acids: CASSQEWASGRETQYF.

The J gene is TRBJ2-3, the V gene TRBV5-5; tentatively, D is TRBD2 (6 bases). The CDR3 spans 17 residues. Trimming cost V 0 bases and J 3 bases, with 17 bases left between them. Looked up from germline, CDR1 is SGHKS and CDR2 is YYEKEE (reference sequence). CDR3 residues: CASSLDYWGDRTDTQYF. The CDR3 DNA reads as TGTGCCAGCAGCTTGGATTATTGGGGGGATAGGACAGATACGCAGTATTTT. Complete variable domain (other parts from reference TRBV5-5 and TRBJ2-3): DAGVTQSPTHLIKTRGQQVTLRCSPISGHKSVSWYQQVLGQGPQFIFQYYEKEERGRGNFPDRFSARQFPNYSSELNVNALLLGDSALYLCASSLDYWGDRTDTQYFGPGTRLTVL.

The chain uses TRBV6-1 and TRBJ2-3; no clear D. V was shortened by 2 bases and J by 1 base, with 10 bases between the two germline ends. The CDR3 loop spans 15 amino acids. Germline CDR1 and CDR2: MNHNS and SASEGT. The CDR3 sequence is CASSELSGGTDTQYF. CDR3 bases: TGTGCCAGCAGTGAACTCTCGGGTGGCACAGATACGCAGTATTTT.

This CDR3 is CASSLGTGFITEAFF. DNA for the CDR3: TGCGCCAGCAGCTTGGGTACCGGGTTTATCACTGAAGCTTTCTTT. The chain recombines TRBV5-1 with TRBJ1-1; D uncertain. The CDR3 totals 15 residues. Germline-derived CDR1 and CDR2 are SGHRS and YFSETQ. V was clipped by 0 bases and J by 4 bases, with 13 bases between them.

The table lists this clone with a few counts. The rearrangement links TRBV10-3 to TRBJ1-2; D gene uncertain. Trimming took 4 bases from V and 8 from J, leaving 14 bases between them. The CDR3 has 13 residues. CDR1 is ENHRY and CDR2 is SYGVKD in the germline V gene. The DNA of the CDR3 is TGTGCCATCAGTGTGGAGGACGACGGGGGCTACACCTTC. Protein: CAISVEDDGGYTF.

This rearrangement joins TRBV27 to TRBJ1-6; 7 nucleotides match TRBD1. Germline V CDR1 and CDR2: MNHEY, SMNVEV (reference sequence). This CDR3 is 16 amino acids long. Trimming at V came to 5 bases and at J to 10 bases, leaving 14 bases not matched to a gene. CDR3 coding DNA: TGTGCCAGCAGTGAGGGGACAGTCGGGGTGGGGTCACCCCTCCACTTT. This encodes CASSEGTVGVGSPLHF.

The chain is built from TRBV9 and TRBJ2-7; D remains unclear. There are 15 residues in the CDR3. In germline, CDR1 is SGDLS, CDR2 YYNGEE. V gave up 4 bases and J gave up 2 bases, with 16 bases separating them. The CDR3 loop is CASSPSADPTYEQYF. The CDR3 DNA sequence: TGTGCCAGCAGCCCTAGTGCGGATCCAACCTACGAGCAGTACTTC.

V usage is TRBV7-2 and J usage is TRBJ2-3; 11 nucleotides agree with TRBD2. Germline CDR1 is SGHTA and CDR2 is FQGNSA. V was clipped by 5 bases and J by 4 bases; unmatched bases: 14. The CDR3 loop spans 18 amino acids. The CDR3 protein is CASSLFPSGRLGPDTQYF. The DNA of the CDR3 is TGTGCCAGCAGCCTGTTCCCTAGCGGGAGGTTAGGACCAGATACGCAGTATTTT.

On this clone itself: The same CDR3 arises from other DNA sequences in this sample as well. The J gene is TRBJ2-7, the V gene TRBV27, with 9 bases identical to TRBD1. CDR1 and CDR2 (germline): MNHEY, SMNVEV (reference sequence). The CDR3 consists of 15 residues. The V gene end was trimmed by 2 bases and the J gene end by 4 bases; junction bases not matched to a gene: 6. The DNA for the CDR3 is TGTGCCAGCAGTTTAACCGGGACAGGGAGGTACGAGCAGTACTTC. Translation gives CASSLTGTGRYEQYF.

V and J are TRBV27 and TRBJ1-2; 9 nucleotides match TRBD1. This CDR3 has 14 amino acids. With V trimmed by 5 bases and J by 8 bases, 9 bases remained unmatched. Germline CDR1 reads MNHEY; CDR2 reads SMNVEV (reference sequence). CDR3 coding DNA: TGTGCCAGCAGTCCGTCCGGGACAGGGTACGGCTACACCTTC. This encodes CASSPSGTGYGYTF.

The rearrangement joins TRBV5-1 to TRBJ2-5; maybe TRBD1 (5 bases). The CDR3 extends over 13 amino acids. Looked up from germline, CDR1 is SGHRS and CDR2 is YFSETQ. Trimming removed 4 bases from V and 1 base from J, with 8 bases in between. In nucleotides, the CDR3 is TGCGCCAGCAGCCCCAGGGTCCAAGAGACCCAGTACTTC. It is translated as CASSPRVQETQYF.

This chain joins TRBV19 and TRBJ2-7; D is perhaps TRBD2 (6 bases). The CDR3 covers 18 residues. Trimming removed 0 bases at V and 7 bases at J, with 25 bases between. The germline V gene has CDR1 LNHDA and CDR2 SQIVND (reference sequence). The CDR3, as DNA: TGTGCCAGTAGTATAGACCCCCCCGGGGGAACCCGAGGGGTTGAGCAGTACTTC. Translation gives CASSIDPPGGTRGVEQYF.

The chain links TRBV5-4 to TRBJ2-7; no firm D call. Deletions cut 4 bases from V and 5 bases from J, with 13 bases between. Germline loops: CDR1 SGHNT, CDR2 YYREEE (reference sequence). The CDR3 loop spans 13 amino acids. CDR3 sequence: CASSPPNRDEQYF. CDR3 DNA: TGTGCCAGCAGCCCGCCGAATCGCGACGAGCAGTACTTC.

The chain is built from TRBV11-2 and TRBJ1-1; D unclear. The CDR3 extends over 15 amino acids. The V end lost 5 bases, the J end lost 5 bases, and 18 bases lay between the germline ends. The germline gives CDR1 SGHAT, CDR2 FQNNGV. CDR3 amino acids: CASSPFLGGRTEAFF. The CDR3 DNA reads TGTGCCAGCAGCCCATTCTTGGGAGGGCGGACTGAAGCTTTCTTT.

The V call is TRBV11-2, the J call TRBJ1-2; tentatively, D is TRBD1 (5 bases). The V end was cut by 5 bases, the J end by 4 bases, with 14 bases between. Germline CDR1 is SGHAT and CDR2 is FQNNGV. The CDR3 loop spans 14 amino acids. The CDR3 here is CASSNPGVSYGYTF. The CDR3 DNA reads TGTGCCAGCAGCAACCCGGGGGTGAGCTATGGCTACACCTTC.

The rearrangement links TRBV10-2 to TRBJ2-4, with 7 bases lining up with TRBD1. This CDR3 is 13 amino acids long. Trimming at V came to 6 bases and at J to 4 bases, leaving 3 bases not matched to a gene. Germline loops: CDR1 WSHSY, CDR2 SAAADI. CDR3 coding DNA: TGCGCCAGCAGGCCAGGGGGAAAAAACATTCAGTACTTC. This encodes CASRPGGKNIQYF.

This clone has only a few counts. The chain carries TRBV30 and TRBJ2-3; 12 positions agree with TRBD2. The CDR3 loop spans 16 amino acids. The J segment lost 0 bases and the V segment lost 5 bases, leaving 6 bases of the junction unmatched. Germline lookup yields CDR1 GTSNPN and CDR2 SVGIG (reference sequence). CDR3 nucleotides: TGTGCCTGGGGACATGGGACTAGCGGGAGCACAGATACGCAGTATTTT. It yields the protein CAWGHGTSGSTDTQYF.

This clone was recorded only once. This CDR3 reads CASRGAGQPQHF. CDR3 DNA sequence: TGTGCCAGCAGGGGCGCAGGTCAGCCCCAGCATTTT. The V and J genes are TRBV2 and TRBJ1-5; D is ambiguous. This CDR3 contains 12 residues. V was pared by 6 bases and J by 6 bases, with 9 bases between. Germline CDR1 is SNHLY and CDR2 is FYNNEI.